This TCR beta chain was recorded in a study of blood T cell repertoires in COVID-19. Here immunoSEQ multiplex PCR was the method, and the copy in TCRdb shows in-frame clones only, minus some. The data contain 200,000 to 250,000 clones, under 85% of them seen just once; the ten biggest clones take up roughly 1.9%. Trimming removed 4 bases from V and 5 bases from J, with 14 bases in between. CDR3 length: 15 amino acids. From germline, CDR1 is LGHDT and CDR2 YNNKEL (reference sequence). Sequencing was carried out using peripheral blood. The chain couples TRBV3-1 (or the pseudogene TRBV3-2) to TRBJ1-4; D possibly corresponds to TRBD1 (6 bases). The TCR originated in a man aged 25 to 45 who had recovered from COVID-19. The chain's CDR3 is CASSPYTGLNEKLFF. The CDR3 DNA sequence: TGTGCCAGCAGCCCCTATACAGGGTTGAATGAAAAACTGTTTTTT.